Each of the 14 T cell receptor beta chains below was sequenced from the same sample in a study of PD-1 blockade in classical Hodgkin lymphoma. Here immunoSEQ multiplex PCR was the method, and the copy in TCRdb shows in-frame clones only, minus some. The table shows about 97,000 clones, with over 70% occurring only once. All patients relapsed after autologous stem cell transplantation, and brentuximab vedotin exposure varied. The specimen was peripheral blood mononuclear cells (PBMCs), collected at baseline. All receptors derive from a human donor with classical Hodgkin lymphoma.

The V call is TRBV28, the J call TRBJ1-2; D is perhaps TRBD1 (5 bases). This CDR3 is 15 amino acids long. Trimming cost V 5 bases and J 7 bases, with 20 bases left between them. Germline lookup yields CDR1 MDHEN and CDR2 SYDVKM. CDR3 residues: CASSLPGPLIAGYTF. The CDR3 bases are TGTGCCAGCAGTCTGCCGGGACCCCTTATAGCTGGCTACACCTTC.

The CDR3 DNA follows: TGTGCCAGCAGTGAAGCGTCGGGCTTCTCTGGAAACACCATATATTTT. Its protein is CASSEASGFSGNTIYF. The J gene is TRBJ1-3, the V gene TRBV2; no clear D. Germline assignment: CDR1 SNHLY and CDR2 FYNNEI. CDR3 length: 16 residues. The V gene lost 0 bases and the J gene lost 0 bases, with 9 bases spanning the gap.

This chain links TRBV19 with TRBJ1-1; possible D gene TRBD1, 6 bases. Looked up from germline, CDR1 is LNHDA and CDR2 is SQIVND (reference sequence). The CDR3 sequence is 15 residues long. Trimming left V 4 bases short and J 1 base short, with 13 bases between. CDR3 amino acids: CASSRYREGNTEAFF. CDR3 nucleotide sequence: TGTGCCAGTAGTAGATACAGGGAGGGGAACACTGAAGCTTTCTTT.

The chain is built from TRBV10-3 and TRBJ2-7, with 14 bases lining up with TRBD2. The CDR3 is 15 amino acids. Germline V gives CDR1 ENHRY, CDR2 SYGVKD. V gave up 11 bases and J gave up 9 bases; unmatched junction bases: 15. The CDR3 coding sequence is TGTGCCGCCCGAGGCGAGGGACTAGCGGGAGTTGGGCAGTACTTC. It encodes CAARGEGLAGVGQYF.

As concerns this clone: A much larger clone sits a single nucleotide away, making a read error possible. The CDR3 nucleotides read TGTGCCAGCAGTTTAAAAAAAGCGGGAGGGGCTTACTTC. This translates into CASSLKKAGGAYF. This chain connects TRBV11-2 to TRBJ2-5; 10 nucleotides match TRBD2. The CDR3 runs to 13 residues. CDR1 and CDR2 (germline): SGHAT, FQNNGV. V shed 6 bases and J 14 bases; nucleotides not matched to a gene: 12.

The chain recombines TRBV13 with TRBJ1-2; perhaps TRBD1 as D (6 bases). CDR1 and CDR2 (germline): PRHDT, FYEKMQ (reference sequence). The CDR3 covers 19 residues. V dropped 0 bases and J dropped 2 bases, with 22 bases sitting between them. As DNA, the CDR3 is TGTGCCAGCAGCTTAGGTACGCGGTGGACAGCATCTCTAAACTATGGCTACACCTTC. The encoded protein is CASSLGTRWTASLNYGYTF.

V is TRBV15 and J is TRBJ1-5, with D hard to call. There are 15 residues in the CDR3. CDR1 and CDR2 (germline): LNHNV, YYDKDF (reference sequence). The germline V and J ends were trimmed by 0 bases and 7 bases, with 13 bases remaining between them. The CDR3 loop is CATSRDSGGGQPQHF. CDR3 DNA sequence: TGTGCCACCAGCAGAGATTCGGGAGGCGGGCAGCCCCAGCATTTT.

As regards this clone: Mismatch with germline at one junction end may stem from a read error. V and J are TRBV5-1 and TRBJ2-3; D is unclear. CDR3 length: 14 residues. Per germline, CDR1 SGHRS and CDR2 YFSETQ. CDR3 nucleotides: TGCGCCAGCAGCTTATCACAGAGCATAGATACGCAGTATTTT. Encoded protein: CASSLSQSIDTQYF.

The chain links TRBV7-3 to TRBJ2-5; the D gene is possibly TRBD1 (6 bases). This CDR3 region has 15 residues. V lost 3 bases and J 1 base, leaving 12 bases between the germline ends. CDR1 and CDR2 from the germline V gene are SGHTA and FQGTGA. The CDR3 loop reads CASSFLGQPQETQYF. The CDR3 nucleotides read TGTGCCAGCAGCTTTTTAGGACAGCCCCAAGAGACCCAGTACTTC. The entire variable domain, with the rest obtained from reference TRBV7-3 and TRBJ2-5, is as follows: GAGVSQTPSNKVTEKGKYVELRCDPISGHTALYWYRQSLGQGPEFLIYFQGTGAADDSGLPNDRFFAVRPEGSVSTLKIQRTERGDSAVYLCASSFLGQPQETQYFGPGTRLLVL.

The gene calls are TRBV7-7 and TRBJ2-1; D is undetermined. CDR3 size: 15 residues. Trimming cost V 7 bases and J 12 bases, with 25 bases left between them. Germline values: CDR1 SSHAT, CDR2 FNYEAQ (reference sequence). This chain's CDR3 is CASTSPPRSLGGQFF. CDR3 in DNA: TGTGCCAGCACTTCACCGCCCCGGTCCTTGGGTGGGCAGTTCTTC.

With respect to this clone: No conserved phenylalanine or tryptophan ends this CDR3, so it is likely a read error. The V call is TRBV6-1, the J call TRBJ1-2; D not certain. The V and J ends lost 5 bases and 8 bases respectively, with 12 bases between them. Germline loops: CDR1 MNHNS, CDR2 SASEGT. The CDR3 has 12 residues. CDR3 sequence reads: CASSPHALGYTL. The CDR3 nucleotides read TGTGCCAGCAGTCCTCACGCCCTAGGCTACACCCTC.

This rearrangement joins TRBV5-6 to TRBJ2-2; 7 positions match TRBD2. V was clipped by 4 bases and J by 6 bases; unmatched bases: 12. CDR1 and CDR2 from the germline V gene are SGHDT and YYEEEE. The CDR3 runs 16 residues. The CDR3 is CASSVWGGNPAGELFF. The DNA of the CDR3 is TGTGCCAGCAGCGTATGGGGGGGGAATCCCGCCGGGGAGCTGTTTTTT.

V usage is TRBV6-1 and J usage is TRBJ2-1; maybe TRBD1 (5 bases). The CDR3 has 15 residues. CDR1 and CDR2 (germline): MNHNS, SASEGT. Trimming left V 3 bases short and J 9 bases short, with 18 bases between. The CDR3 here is CASSEGPVHSGEQFF. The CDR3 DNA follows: TGTGCCAGCAGTGAGGGGCCCGTCCACTCCGGTGAGCAGTTCTTC.

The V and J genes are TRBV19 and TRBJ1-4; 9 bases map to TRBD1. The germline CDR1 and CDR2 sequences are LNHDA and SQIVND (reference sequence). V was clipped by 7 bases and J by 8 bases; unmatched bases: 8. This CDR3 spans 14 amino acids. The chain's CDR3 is CASTKQGAREKLFF. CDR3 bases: TGTGCCAGTACCAAACAGGGGGCGCGCGAAAAACTGTTTTTT. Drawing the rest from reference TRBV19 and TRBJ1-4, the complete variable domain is DGGITQSPKYLFRKEGQNVTLSCEQNLNHDAMYWYRQDPGQGLRLIYYSQIVNDFQKGDIAEGYSVSREKKESFPLTVTSAQKNPTAFYLCASTKQGAREKLFFGSGTQLSVL.